The rows below give T cell receptor beta chains drawn from one sample of a study of blood T cell repertoires in COVID-19. Assay used: immunoSEQ multiplex PCR; TCRdb lists only in-frame clones, some missing. The table shows about 210,000 clones, with about 86% occurring only once. The sample taken for sequencing was peripheral blood. These receptors originate from a man aged 50 or older with active or convalescent COVID-19. The CDR3 runs from the conserved cysteine through the conserved F or W. A D gene is named only where the DNA matches it firmly. A row's size may be missing; if present it is once, few, many or a size class.

j_call d_call v_call clone_size cdr3_length cdr3_aa cdr3_nt
TRBJ1-5 NA TRBV19 once 15 CASSITGVSNQPQHF TGTGCCAGTAGTATCACGGGGGTTAGCAATCAGCCCCAGCATTTT
TRBJ1-6 NA TRBV28 NA 15 CASSLAEGFNSPLHF TGTGCCAGCAGTTTAGCCGAGGGCTTCAATTCACCCCTCCACTTT
TRBJ1-2 TRBD1 TRBV9 NA 14 CASSPGQDHYGYTF TGTGCCAGCAGCCCCGGACAGGATCACTATGGCTACACCTTC
TRBJ2-6 NA TRBV28 NA 15 CASSLRGSGANVLTF TGTGCCAGCAGCCTACGTGGCTCTGGGGCCAACGTCCTGACTTTC
TRBJ1-1 NA TRBV5-1 NA 15 CASSSLGRVNTEAFF TGCGCCAGCAGCTCCCTAGGGCGGGTAAACACTGAAGCTTTCTTT
TRBJ1-5 NA TRBV5-8 NA 12 CASRVRGQPQHF TGTGCCAGCAGGGTCAGGGGACAGCCCCAGCATTTT
TRBJ2-7 NA TRBV6-2/TRBV6-3 NA 13 CASSYGQSYEQYF TGTGCCAGCAGTTATGGACAGTCCTACGAGCAGTACTTC
TRBJ1-3 NA TRBV19 NA 16 CASSSPLPFSGNTIYF TGTGCCAGTAGTTCCCCACTACCCTTCTCTGGAAACACCATATATTTT
TRBJ2-6 NA TRBV19 NA 14 CASSIVSGANVLTF TGTGCCAGTAGTATAGTATCGGGGGCCAACGTCCTGACTTTC
TRBJ2-3 TRBD1 TRBV9 NA 14 CASSEGQGMDTQYF TGTGCCAGCAGCGAAGGACAGGGTATGGATACGCAGTATTTT
TRBJ1-2 NA TRBV27 few 13 CASSFQGYYGYTF TGTGCCAGCAGTTTCCAGGGGTACTATGGCTACACCTTC
TRBJ2-2 NA TRBV19 NA 15 CASSRGTWNTGELFF TGTGCCAGTAGTAGAGGAACATGGAACACCGGGGAGCTGTTTTTT
TRBJ1-3 NA TRBV7-9 few 12 CASSSNRNTIYF TGTGCCAGCAGCTCCAATCGGAACACCATATATTTT
TRBJ2-1 TRBD2 TRBV3-1/TRBV3-2 NA 15 CASTLDTSGYNEQFF TGTGCCAGCACCCTCGATACTAGCGGTTACAATGAGCAGTTCTTC
TRBJ1-5 NA TRBV19 NA 15 CASSIGAGPNQPQHF TGTGCCAGTAGTATAGGTGCAGGCCCCAATCAGCCCCAGCATTTT
TRBJ2-7 TRBD1 TRBV6-6 NA 15 CASSYSRDRGREQYF TGTGCCAGCAGTTACTCCCGGGACAGGGGGCGCGAGCAGTACTTC
TRBJ1-6 NA TRBV6-6 NA 15 CASSYSMGGNSPLHF TGTGCCAGCAGTTACTCGATGGGAGGGAATTCACCCCTCCACTTT
TRBJ1-5 TRBD1 TRBV7-2 NA 20 CASSLAPMGQGPYSNQPQHF TGTGCCAGCAGCTTAGCCCCCATGGGACAGGGACCTTATAGCAATCAGCCCCAGCATTTT